These 20 T cell receptor beta chains were sequenced from one sample in a study of early T cells in non-severe SARS-CoV-2 infection. One entry per CDR3 protein results from TCRdb running MiXCR on the 5' RACE reads. The sample has tens of thousands of distinct CDR3 sequences; 11% to 15% are singletons. The sequenced sample was whole blood. Receptors were obtained from an adult who was a healthcare worker with PCR-confirmed SARS-CoV-2 infection or an uninfected control (not recorded which).

There are a few counts of this clonotype. CDR3 nucleotide sequence: TGTGCCATCAGTGAGGGCGGCGAAGATACGCAGTATTTT. Residues: CAISEGGEDTQYF. The chain couples TRBV10-3 to TRBJ2-3, with D unresolved. V gave up 2 bases and J gave up 5 bases, with 8 bases separating them. The germline CDR1 and CDR2 sequences are ENHRY and SYGVKD. This CDR3 contains 13 residues.

The sample holds many counts of this clonotype. The chain couples TRBV6-4 to TRBJ1-1; 7 positions agree with TRBD1. The CDR3 runs to 13 residues. From germline, CDR1 is MRHNA and CDR2 SNTAGT. Losses at the gene ends were 6 bases for V and 5 bases for J; bases not matched to a gene: 6. Here the CDR3 reads CASSAGQATEAFF. CDR3 in DNA: TGTGCCAGCAGCGCTGGACAGGCGACTGAAGCTTTCTTT.

This clonotype was detected a few times. This chain uses TRBV6-2 or TRBV6-3 with TRBJ2-5; D is perhaps TRBD1 (6 bases). The CDR3 runs 14 residues. CDR1 is MNHEY and CDR2 is SVGEGT in the germline V gene. V was cut by 5 bases and J by 1 base, with 11 bases left in between. CDR3 nucleotides: TGTGCCAGCAGTCGCCAGGGGAGCCAAGAGACCCAGTACTTC. Protein sequence: CASSRQGSQETQYF.

V and J are TRBV10-3 and TRBJ2-7; 9 nucleotides match TRBD2. Germline CDR1 is ENHRY and CDR2 is SYGVKD. The J segment lost 9 bases and the V segment lost 10 bases, leaving 13 bases of the junction unmatched. The length of the CDR3 is 13 residues. The CDR3: CATLAGTSFVQYF. Written as DNA, the CDR3 is TGTGCCACCCTCGCCGGGACTAGCTTTGTGCAGTACTTC.

The rearrangement links TRBV30 to TRBJ1-2; D gene ambiguous. This CDR3 has 12 amino acids. The ends were cut back, 5 bases at V and 2 bases at J, with 9 bases in the middle. Germline V gives CDR1 GTSNPN, CDR2 SVGIG (reference sequence). In DNA form, the CDR3 reads TGTGCCTGGTCAAGAGCGAACTATGGCTACACCTTC. Translation: CAWSRANYGYTF.

This clonotype came up a few times. The genes are TRBV20-1 and TRBJ2-3; D gene unclear. Trimming cost V 0 bases and J 2 bases, with 12 bases left between them. Looked up from germline, CDR1 is DFQATT and CDR2 is SNEGSKA (reference sequence). The CDR3 extends over 15 amino acids. The CDR3 is CSARERSTYTDTQYF. CDR3 coding DNA: TGCAGTGCTAGAGAAAGGTCCACGTACACAGATACGCAGTATTTT.

The chain uses TRBV12-3 or TRBV12-4 and TRBJ2-3, with a tentative D call TRBD2 (6 bases). CDR3 size: 15 residues. Trimming took 10 bases from V and 2 from J, leaving 19 bases between them. The CDR3 region is CATQEGLSLTDTQYF. The CDR3 nucleotides are TGTGCCACCCAGGAGGGGCTCTCCCTCACAGATACGCAGTATTTT.

The rearrangement joins TRBV20-1 to TRBJ2-7, with 9 bases matching TRBD1. This CDR3 region has 14 residues. Trimming cost V 4 bases and J 2 bases; bases outside gene matches: 6. Germline assignment: CDR1 DFQATT and CDR2 SNEGSKA (reference sequence). The CDR3 bases are TGCAGTGCTACCGGGACAGGGATAACCTACGAGCAGTACTTC. The encoded protein is CSATGTGITYEQYF.

CDR3 bases: TGTGCCAGCAGCTTAAGATATGAAAACATTCAGTACTTC. It specifies CASSLRYENIQYF. This chain links TRBV11-3 with TRBJ2-4; D remains ambiguous. V was cut by 2 bases and J by 5 bases, with 7 bases left in between. There are 13 residues in the CDR3. Germline lookup yields CDR1 SGHNT and CDR2 YENEEA.

This clonotype was seen ten or more times. The chain carries TRBV7-9 and TRBJ2-3; 9 bases agree with TRBD2. Trimming removed 4 bases from V and 0 bases from J; junction bases left unmatched: 8. Germline-derived CDR1 and CDR2 are SEHNR and FQNEAQ (reference sequence). This CDR3 has 17 residues. The CDR3, as DNA: TGTGCCAGCAGCTATGGTAGCGGGGGAATTAGCACAGATACGCAGTATTTT. Its translation is CASSYGSGGISTDTQYF.

The rearrangement uses TRBV7-8 and TRBJ1-2; maybe TRBD1 (5 bases). This CDR3 region has 14 residues. Germline V gene data show CDR1 as SGHVS and CDR2 as FQNEAQ. Trimming left V 1 base short and J 6 bases short, with 12 bases between. The chain's CDR3 is CASSLVGGADGYTF. In DNA, the CDR3 is TGTGCCAGCAGCTTAGTGGGCGGGGCGGATGGCTACACCTTC.

V gene TRBV28 combines with J gene TRBJ2-1; either TRBD1 or TRBD2 may supply D (5 bases each). This CDR3 comprises 16 residues. Trimming pared 4 bases from V and 3 bases from J, leaving 16 bases between. CDR1 MDHEN and CDR2 SYDVKM come from the germline V gene. CDR3 DNA sequence: TGTGCCAGCAGTTCTTCCGGGACCTCGCTCTACAATGAGCAGTTCTTC. It yields the protein CASSSSGTSLYNEQFF.

This rearrangement joins TRBV6-6 to TRBJ2-3; 8 positions agree with TRBD1. This CDR3 is built from 16 residues. Unmatched junction bases numbered 8, after V lost 5 bases and J lost 1 base. The germline CDR1 and CDR2 sequences are MNHNY and SVGAGI (reference sequence). The CDR3 reads CASSHGQGKGTDTQYF. The DNA of the CDR3 is TGTGCCAGCAGTCACGGACAGGGCAAAGGCACAGATACGCAGTATTTT.

The rearrangement joins TRBV4-3 to TRBJ2-4; D not certain. Germline assignment: CDR1 LGHNA and CDR2 YSLEER. Trimming left V 1 base short and J 0 bases short, with 10 bases between. CDR3 size: 16 residues. DNA of the CDR3: TGCGCCAGCAGCCAAGCCCGCACCTTAGCCAAAAACATTCAGTACTTC. Its protein is CASSQARTLAKNIQYF.

The V gene is TRBV2, the J gene TRBJ1-1, with D possibly matching TRBD1 (6 bases). V lost 9 bases and J lost 3, with 8 bases in between. The CDR3 extends over 11 amino acids. The germline CDR1 and CDR2 sequences are SNHLY and FYNNEI. CDR3 sequence reads: CASNRDTEAFF. The CDR3 DNA sequence: TGTGCCAGTAACAGGGACACTGAAGCTTTCTTT.

With regard to this clonotype: Since a much larger clone is just one base distant, this may be a read error. The chain has TRBV7-2 and TRBJ2-5; D unclear. The germline CDR1 and CDR2 sequences are SGHTA and FQGNSA. Trimming removed 2 bases from V and 5 bases from J, with 6 bases in between. The CDR3 extends over 12 amino acids. The CDR3 DNA follows: TGTGCCAGCAGCTTAAGGCGGGAGACCCAGTACTTC. Translation gives CASSLRRETQYF. Combining the CDR3 with reference TRBV7-2 and TRBJ2-5 gives the whole variable domain GAGVSQSPSNKVTEKGKDVELRCDPISGHTALYWYRQSLGQGLEFLIYFQGNSAPDKSGLPSDRFSAERTGGSVSTLTIQRTQQEDSAVYLCASSLRRETQYFGPGTRLLVL.

In its sample, this clonotype was seen many times. The CDR3 loop is CASSPGGVTDTQYF. Here the CDR3 DNA reads TGTGCCAGCAGCCCCGGGGGAGTCACAGATACGCAGTATTTT. The gene calls are TRBV28 and TRBJ2-3, with D perhaps TRBD2 (6 bases). The ends were cut back, 6 bases at V and 2 bases at J, with 12 bases in the middle. Germline CDR1 and CDR2: MDHEN and SYDVKM. CDR3 size: 14 residues.

The CDR3 DNA follows: TGTGCCAGCAGTCCCCGTCTGGGCCCACGGGAAGCTTTCTTT. Residues: CASSPRLGPREAFF. The rearrangement joins TRBV2 to TRBJ1-1, with D uncertain. Germline values: CDR1 SNHLY, CDR2 FYNNEI. The CDR3 is 14 amino acids. Trimming shortened V by 5 bases and J by 8 bases, and 18 bases separated the two germline ends.

The chain carries TRBV6-1 and TRBJ2-7, with D possibly TRBD1 on 5 matching bases. The V and J ends lost 3 bases and 2 bases respectively, with 11 bases between them. Germline V gene data show CDR1 as MNHNS and CDR2 as SASEGT. This CDR3 has 14 amino acids. Written as DNA, the CDR3 is TGTGCCAGCAGTGAGAGACAGCCTACCTACGAGCAGTACTTC. The encoded protein is CASSERQPTYEQYF.

This clonotype was observed a handful of times. The rearrangement uses TRBV6-2 or TRBV6-3 and TRBJ2-1; D may be TRBD1 or TRBD2 (7 bases each). The V and J ends lost 7 bases and 4 bases respectively, with 23 bases between them. This CDR3 has 17 residues. CDR1 is MNHEY, CDR2 SVGEGT, per germline. The CDR3 region is CASTFRGGTEIYNEQFF. For the CDR3, the DNA is TGTGCCAGCACTTTTCGGGGAGGGACAGAGATTTACAATGAGCAGTTCTTC.